Sequencing of this TCR beta chain was carried out in a study of blood T cell repertoires in COVID-19. In the study overall: Donors in the United States, Italy and Spain gave samples during acute or convalescent COVID-19. PBMCs, B-cell-depleted T cells, or T cells provided the cDNA or gDNA that made up the material.

V shed 4 bases and J shed 6 bases, with 11 bases lying between them. The germline CDR1 and CDR2 sequences are SGHRS and YFSETQ. The CDR3 runs to 13 residues. In the original workflow: Reference gene primer amplification yielded estimated nucleated cell counts. The method was immunoSEQ multiplex PCR; TCRdb's version includes in-frame clones alone and lacks a portion of them. D and trimming come from the DNA, and the V and J calls and clone size come from that table. The data contain approximately 320,000 clones, approximately 85% of them singletons. The sequence was obtained from a human donor in a cohort sampled during active COVID-19. The specimen sequenced was peripheral blood. The chain combines TRBV5-1 with TRBJ2-1; D may be TRBD1 (6 bases). The chain's CDR3 is CASSVGQLNEQFF. For the CDR3, the DNA is TGCGCCAGCAGCGTAGGACAGCTCAATGAGCAGTTCTTC.